This is a list of T cell receptor beta chains from one sample in a study of T cell repertoires in cytomegalovirus infection. These TCRs are of unknown antigen specificity. TCRdb analysed the reads with MiXCR anew, one entry per CDR3 protein. The sample yields approximately 300,000 distinct CDR3 sequences, 25% seen once. The sample here was cultured PBMCs, taken from culture after CMV antigen stimulation. Receptor source: a human donor in good health (CMV status not recorded). Some clones in this sample may be carry-over from other donors' samples. Each CDR3 is given with its conserved first and last residue. The D gene is left open where the match is weak. Only part of the rows carry a size: once, few, many, or a class if the clone is expanded.

d_call clone_size j_call cdr3_length v_call cdr3_nt cdr3_aa
NA few TRBJ2-7 16 TRBV19 TGTGCCAGTAGTAGGAAACGGACGTATAACTCCTACGAGCAGTACTTC CASSRKRTYNSYEQYF
NA NA TRBJ2-1 15 TRBV29-1 TGCAGCGTCATAACGCGGGTTCTCTCCTACAATGAGCAGTTCTTC CSVITRVLSYNEQFF
TRBD1 once TRBJ2-7 15 TRBV20-1 TGCAGTGCTAGAGGCGTTGGGACAGGGGCCTACGAGCAGTACTTC CSARGVGTGAYEQYF
NA NA TRBJ2-5 15 TRBV12-3/TRBV12-4 TGTGCCAGCTCAGGAGGCAGCTGGCGCCAAGAGACCCAGTACTTC CASSGGSWRQETQYF
NA NA TRBJ1-1 12 TRBV20-1 TGCAGTGCTAGAGATGGGACTTTAAGAGCTTTCTTT CSARDGTLRAFF
TRBD1 few TRBJ2-6 18 TRBV7-2 TGTGCCAGCAGCTTAGTGGGGACAGGTTTATCTGGGGCCAACGTCCTGACTTTC CASSLVGTGLSGANVLTF
NA few TRBJ1-2 13 TRBV20-1 TGCAGTGCTAGGAGGGGGTCGGACTATGGCTACACCTTC CSARRGSDYGYTF
NA many TRBJ1-3 15 TRBV30 TGTGCCTGGAGTGCCCCCCGGACCTCTGGAAACACCATATATTTT CAWSAPRTSGNTIYF
NA few TRBJ1-4 14 TRBV28 TGTGCCAGCAACGACCGTGCAACTAATGAAAAACTGTTTTTT CASNDRATNEKLFF
NA NA TRBJ1-6 16 TRBV28 TGTGCCAGCAACGGTGGTGGGGCCCCCCTTGATTCACCCCTCCACTTT CASNGGGAPLDSPLHF
NA few TRBJ1-2 13 TRBV12-3/TRBV12-4 TGTGCCAGCAGTTTCCCGGGGATCTATGGCTACACCTTC CASSFPGIYGYTF
NA NA TRBJ2-2 14 TRBV6-2/TRBV6-3 TGTGCCAGCAGCTATTATAGACCCACCGGGGAGCTGTTTTTT CASSYYRPTGELFF
NA NA TRBJ2-7 11 TRBV29-1 TGCAGCGTTGGACGTGGGTACGAGCAGTACTTC CSVGRGYEQYF
TRBD2 many TRBJ2-1 16 TRBV7-8 TGTGCCAGCAGCCCGGATTTGGGACTAGGAAACAATGAGCAGTTCTTC CASSPDLGLGNNEQFF
NA NA TRBJ1-4 14 TRBV19 TGTGCCAGTAGTATCGGGACATCTCCAGAAAAACTGTTTTTT CASSIGTSPEKLFF
TRBD1 few TRBJ1-1 13 TRBV20-1 TGCAGTGCTAAAAAGACAGGGGTTTCTGAAGCTTTCTTT CSAKKTGVSEAFF
NA NA TRBJ2-2 15 TRBV7-9 TGTGCCAGCAGCCCAGCTTGGGGGAGCACCGGGGAGCTGTTTTTT CASSPAWGSTGELFF
TRBD1 NA TRBJ2-1 17 TRBV2 TGTGCCAGCAGGGGACAGGGGGTGATTCCCTCCTACAATGAGCAGTTCTTC CASRGQGVIPSYNEQFF
NA few TRBJ2-1 12 TRBV20-1 TGCAGTGCTAGAGATCCTCGACACGCGATCTTCTTC CSARDPRHAIFF
TRBD1 NA TRBJ1-3 15 TRBV18 TGTGCCAGCTCACCGTCGACAGGGGCAGGAAACACCATATATTTT CASSPSTGAGNTIYF
NA NA TRBJ2-2 13 TRBV27 TGTGCCAGCTCACTATGGAATGCCGGGGAGCTGTTTTTT CASSLWNAGELFF
TRBD1 NA TRBJ1-2 14 TRBV28 TGTGCCAGCAGCACCCCAGGGGGCGACTATGGCTACACCTTC CASSTPGGDYGYTF
NA NA TRBJ1-5 16 TRBV19 TGTGCCAGTAGTATGGGTACGGACGCGAGCAATCAGCCCCAGCATTTT CASSMGTDASNQPQHF
NA NA TRBJ1-4 15 TRBV28 TGTGCCAGCAGTTTATGGTTGGGGGGTAATGAAAAACTGTTTTTT CASSLWLGGNEKLFF
NA NA TRBJ1-2 14 TRBV5-4 TGTGCCAGCAGCTTGGCTGGAGGGGGCTATGGCTACACCTTC CASSLAGGGYGYTF
NA NA TRBJ1-6 17 TRBV7-9 TGTGCCAGCAGCTTGATTGGTCAGGGCACCTATAATTCACCCCTCCACTTT CASSLIGQGTYNSPLHF
TRBD2 NA TRBJ2-2 17 TRBV19 TGTGCCAGTAGTCTCCTGAGACTAGCGGGAGGGCCCGGGGAGCTGTTTTTT CASSLLRLAGGPGELFF
TRBD2 NA TRBJ2-1 16 TRBV11-3 TGTGCCAGCAGCTTGATTCTAGCGGGAGGGCCCGATGAGCAGTTCTTC CASSLILAGGPDEQFF